What follows is one TCR beta chain and its context. The data are from a study of blood T cell repertoires in COVID-19. Study information: Specimens from acute and convalescent COVID-19 originated in the United States, Italy and Spain. T cells, B-cell-depleted T cells, or PBMCs provided the cDNA or gDNA that served as material.

Authors' methods: The authors estimated nucleated cell counts from reference gene primer amplification. Generated by immunoSEQ multiplex PCR, the TCRdb table keeps only in-frame clones and is missing some. D and trimming come from the DNA, and the V and J calls and clone size come from that table. The sample gives 150,000 to 200,000 clones, about 87% of which show up once; 3.5% to 4.5% is in the top ten. The CDR3 length is 15 residues. The J segment lost 6 bases and the V segment lost 0 bases, leaving 6 bases of the junction unmatched. Germline V gene data show CDR1 as SQVTM and CDR2 as ANQGSEA. The sample was peripheral blood. The chain carries TRBV29-1 and TRBJ1-4, with 8 nucleotides matching TRBD1. This TCR derives from a young man with active or convalescent COVID-19. The CDR3 protein is CSVEDTTGADEKLFF. Written as DNA, the CDR3 is TGCAGCGTTGAAGATACGACAGGGGCGGATGAAAAACTGTTTTTT.